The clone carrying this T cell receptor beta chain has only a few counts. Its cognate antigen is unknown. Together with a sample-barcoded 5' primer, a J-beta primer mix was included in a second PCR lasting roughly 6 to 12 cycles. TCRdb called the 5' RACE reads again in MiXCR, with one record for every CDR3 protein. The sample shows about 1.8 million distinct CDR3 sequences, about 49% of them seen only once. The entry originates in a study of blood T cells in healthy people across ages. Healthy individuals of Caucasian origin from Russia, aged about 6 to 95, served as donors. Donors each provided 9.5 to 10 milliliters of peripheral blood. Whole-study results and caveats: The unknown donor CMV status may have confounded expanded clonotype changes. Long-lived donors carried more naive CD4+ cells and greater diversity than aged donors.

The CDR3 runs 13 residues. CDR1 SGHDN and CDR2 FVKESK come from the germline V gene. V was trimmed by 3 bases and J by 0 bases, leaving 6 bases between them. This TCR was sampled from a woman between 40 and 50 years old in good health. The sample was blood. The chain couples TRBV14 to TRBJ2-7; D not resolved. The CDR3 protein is CASSHYFSYEQYF. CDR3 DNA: TGTGCCAGCAGCCATTACTTCTCCTACGAGCAGTACTTC. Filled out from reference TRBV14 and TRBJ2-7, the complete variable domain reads EAGVTQFPSHSVIEKGQTVTLRCDPISGHDNLYWYRRVMGKEIKFLLHFVKESKQDESGMPNNRFLAERTGGTYSTLKVQPAELEDSGVYFCASSHYFSYEQYFGPGTRLTVT.